A selection of T cell receptor beta chains follows, all from one sample in a study of T cells in localized non-small cell lung cancer. Produced via immunoSEQ multiplex PCR; TCRdb's table is partial and in-frame only. The sample has 25,000 or so clones; less than 95% are singletons. This specimen was peripheral blood, taken before any cancer treatment. The receptors originated from a woman aged 35-75 years with stage I lung adenocarcinoma. Both conserved end residues are part of each CDR3. A D gene is named only where the DNA matches it firmly. Clone sizes are given selectively: once, few, many, or a class where the clone is expanded.

D	V	J	size	DNA	CDR3
TRBD1	TRBV7-9	TRBJ2-7	-	TGTGCCAGCAGCACAACGCCGGGACAGGGGTCCTACGAGCAGTACTTC	CASSTTPGQGSYEQYF
-	TRBV28	TRBJ2-3	-	TGTGCCAGCGAATCCTCTAGCGAAGGGTACACAGATACGCAGTATTTT	CASESSSEGYTDTQYF
TRBD1	TRBV5-1	TRBJ1-4	medium-sized	TGCGCCAGCAGCTTTTCCGGACAGGCAACTAATGAAAAACTGTTTTTT	CASSFSGQATNEKLFF
-	TRBV11-2	TRBJ2-1	-	TGTGCCAGCCGCAGCATAGCGCTAGGACTAAATGAGCAGTTCTTC	CASRSIALGLNEQFF
-	TRBV5-6	TRBJ2-3	-	TGTGCCAGCACCTTAACTCTACTTAGCACAGATACGCAGTATTTT	CASTLTLLSTDTQYF
-	TRBV18	TRBJ1-2	-	TGTGCCAGCTCATCCCCCCCATTCTATGGCTACACCTTC	CASSSPPFYGYTF
-	TRBV30	TRBJ1-2	-	TGTGCCTGGATACAGGGTATAGGCTACACCTTC	CAWIQGIGYTF
-	TRBV7-9	TRBJ2-5	-	TGTGCCAGCAGCTCGCCCCTGGCCCAAGAGACCCAGTACTTC	CASSSPLAQETQYF
-	TRBV28	TRBJ1-1	-	TGTGCCAGCAGTTTAAACAGGAGGGGTACTGAAGCTTTCTTT	CASSLNRRGTEAFF
-	TRBV19	TRBJ2-1	-	TGTGCCAGTAGTATGATCGCCCGGCGGGGCAGGATAAGCAACAATGAGCAGTTCTTC	CASSMIARRGRISNNEQFF
-	TRBV6-6	TRBJ2-7	-	TGTGCCAGCAGTTACTCGAACAGGAGATACGAGCAGTACTTC	CASSYSNRRYEQYF
-	TRBV19	TRBJ2-5	-	TGTGCCAGTAGTATAGATTTCCAAGAGACCCAGTACTTC	CASSIDFQETQYF
-	TRBV2	TRBJ2-1	-	TGTGCCAGCAAACGCCTACCGACGGGCTACAATGAGCAGTTCTTC	CASKRLPTGYNEQFF
-	TRBV5-1	TRBJ2-3	-	TGCGCCAGCAATAACAGGGTTGGCACAGATACGCAGTATTTT	CASNNRVGTDTQYF
-	TRBV20-1	TRBJ1-1	few	TGCAGTTACAAGGGGGGGAGCGAAGCTTTCTTT	CSYKGGSEAFF
TRBD1	TRBV27	TRBJ1-1	-	TGTGCCAGCAGTTTCAGAGGACAGTCAGGGGGTACTGAAGCTTTCTTT	CASSFRGQSGGTEAFF
TRBD1	TRBV7-2	TRBJ2-1	-	TGTGCCAGCAGCTTCCTGACAGGGGAGCAGTTCTTC	CASSFLTGEQFF
-	TRBV29-1	TRBJ1-2	-	TGCAGCGTTCCCGATGGCTACACCTTC	CSVPDGYTF
-	TRBV2	TRBJ2-7	-	TGTGCCATTAGCCCGCCGGGGGGACAGAGTTACGAGCAGTACTTC	CAISPPGGQSYEQYF
-	TRBV29-1	TRBJ2-7	-	TGCAGCGTTGTTCCGGGGCCCCTCAACGAGCAGTACTTC	CSVVPGPLNEQYF
-	TRBV6-1	TRBJ1-5	few	TGTGCCAGCAGTGAACTCAGGGACTCTCAGCCCCAGCATTTT	CASSELRDSQPQHF
TRBD1	TRBV28	TRBJ2-7	few	TGTGCCAGCAGTTTGACTATACTAGGACAGGGTTTGATGGGCGAGCAGTACTTC	CASSLTILGQGLMGEQYF
-	TRBV18	TRBJ1-2	-	TGTGCCAGCTCACCACGACAGTCCGAGGGGGGCTATGGCTACACCTTC	CASSPRQSEGGYGYTF
-	TRBV5-5	TRBJ1-1	-	TGTGCCAGCAGCTTGGGCCCCGGCGGGGAGAACACTGAAGCTTTCTTT	CASSLGPGGENTEAFF
-	TRBV28	TRBJ2-3	-	TGTGCCAGCCCCCCAACCGGGAGAGCGGGAGATACGCAGTATTTT	CASPPTGRAGDTQYF
-	TRBV7-9	TRBJ2-7	-	TGTGCCAGCAGCCCCTCACTAGCTGCCTACGAGCAGTACTTC	CASSPSLAAYEQYF
-	TRBV5-4	TRBJ2-1	-	TGTGCCAGCAGCTTGCGAGGAAGGGAGCAGTTCTTC	CASSLRGREQFF
TRBD1	TRBV28	TRBJ2-3	-	TGTGCCTCAAAACCGACAGGGGGCAGCACAGATACGCAGTATTTT	CASKPTGGSTDTQYF
-	TRBV19	TRBJ2-7	-	TGTGCCAGTAGCCTAGACAGGCGCCCCTACGAGCAGTACTTC	CASSLDRRPYEQYF
TRBD1	TRBV7-2	TRBJ2-2	-	TGTGCCAGCAGCTCCAGGGGGAGCGGGGAGCTGTTTTTT	CASSSRGSGELFF